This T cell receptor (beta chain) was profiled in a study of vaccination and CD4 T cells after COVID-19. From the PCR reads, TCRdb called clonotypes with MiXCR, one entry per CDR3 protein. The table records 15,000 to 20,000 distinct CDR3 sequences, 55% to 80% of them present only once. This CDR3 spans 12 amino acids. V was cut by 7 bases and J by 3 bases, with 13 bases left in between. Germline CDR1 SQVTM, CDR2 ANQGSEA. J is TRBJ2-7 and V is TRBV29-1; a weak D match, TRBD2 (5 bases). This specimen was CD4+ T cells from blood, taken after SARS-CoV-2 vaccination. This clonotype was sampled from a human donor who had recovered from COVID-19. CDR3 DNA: TGCAGCGCCTTGGGAGAAGGCTACGAGCAGTACTTC. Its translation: CSALGEGYEQYF.